Below, 2 T cell receptor beta chains from the same sample are listed, as sequenced in a study of blood T cell dynamics during melanoma immunotherapy. Time point of the sample: pre-treatment baseline. Assay: immunoSEQ multiplex PCR; the TCRdb copy retains only in-frame clones and omits some. Of around 13,000 clones listed, 65% to 90% were seen once; the top ten hold approximately 6%. Source: blood, taken from a patient treated with checkpoint blockade. These receptors all come from a human donor with melanoma.

The rearrangement joins TRBV27 to TRBJ2-1; 7 bases are shared with TRBD1. CDR1 is MNHEY, CDR2 SMNVEV, per germline (reference sequence). The CDR3 has 15 amino acids. J was trimmed by 2 bases and V by 5 bases; bases with no gene match: 6. The CDR3 sequence: CASSDDRDPYNEQFF. DNA for the CDR3: TGTGCCAGCAGTGACGACAGGGACCCCTACAATGAGCAGTTCTTC.

This clone was seen only once. The chain couples TRBV30 to TRBJ2-4; 10 nucleotides line up with TRBD1. Germline V gene lookup returns CDR1 GTSNPN and CDR2 SVGIG (reference sequence). The junction had 5 bases not matched to a gene; V was cut back by 4 bases and J by 8 bases. CDR3 length: 13 residues. DNA for the CDR3: TGTGCCTGGACGACAGGGGGCTGGGACATTCAGTACTTC. Amino acids: CAWTTGGWDIQYF.